This T cell receptor (beta chain) is from a study of response to subunit inactivated influenza vaccine (dated by TCRdb to between 2018 and 2020). Regarding the complete study: Deep quantitative profiling of the T cell receptor repertoire was used in the study to follow responses to a trivalent subunit inactivated influenza vaccine. Study-level results and caveats: It was suggested by the authors that each seasonal influenza vaccination may recruit only a limited number of new T cells.

From the cysteine up to the phenylalanine, the CDR3 has a length of 16 residues. Just the 48-base CDR3 DNA is kept, in frame starting at base 1. The germline V gene (reference sequence) specifies LGHDT as CDR1 and YNNKEL as CDR2. V loses 0 bases, J loses 5 bases, and the germline ends lie 17 bases apart. Receptors were amplified or captured by RT-PCR. Instrument used: Illumina HiSeq 2500. TCRdb trimmed public reads at Q25 via fastp, called clones via MiXCR and kept in-frame beta chains. Merged by CDR3 protein, the rows form single entries marked with the most common genes and DNA. The sample yields under 550,000 distinct CDR3 sequences; approximately 7.1% were counted once. The biggest ten clones account for 10% to 15% of the sample. This clonotype was picked up a small number of times. It lacks a known antigen. One base away there is no much larger clone; base qualities are not given.

The chain is assembled from TRBV3-1 and TRBJ2-7, with no reliable assignment of the D segment. The origin of this receptor is a man between 50 and 75 years old who received an inactivated influenza vaccine. Donor details come from another sample of the same person, matched by shared clones. The sample was PBMCs from blood, taken roughly 24 months after vaccination. The bases are TGTGCCAGCAGCCAAGACCGGGCCCGATCATGGCACGAGCAGTACTTC. Translated, this gives CASSQDRARSWHEQYF.